The 8 T cell receptor beta chains below were found in one sample sequenced in a study of T cell responses to AZD1222 COVID-19 vaccine. The protocol was immunoSEQ multiplex PCR, while the TCRdb copy is restricted to in-frame clones and leaves out a portion. The repertoire includes 150,000 to 200,000 clones, roughly nine tenths of them detected once, and approximately 4% sits in the top ten. This sample comprised peripheral blood, obtained 28 days after the second dose of the MenACWY control vaccine. These receptors were obtained from an adult who received the MenACWY meningococcal vaccine as a control.

The chain's CDR3 is CASSLGRGHYEQYF. The CDR3 DNA reads as TGTGCCAGCAGCTTAGGGCGGGGACACTACGAGCAGTACTTC. The chain carries TRBV7-2 and TRBJ2-7, with D perhaps assigned TRBD1 or TRBD2 (6 bases each). Germline values: CDR1 SGHTA, CDR2 FQGNSA. V dropped 1 base and J dropped 3 bases, with 10 bases sitting between them. The CDR3 sequence is 14 residues long.

The V and J genes are TRBV19 and TRBJ2-2, with a possible D match to TRBD2 (6 bases). CDR1 is LNHDA and CDR2 is SQIVND in the germline V gene (reference sequence). The CDR3 extends over 14 amino acids. Trimming removed 9 bases from V and 0 bases from J, with 11 bases in between. The CDR3 region is CASTWGANTGELFF. CDR3 nucleotide sequence: TGTGCCAGCACTTGGGGGGCGAACACCGGGGAGCTGTTTTTT. Together with reference TRBV19 and TRBJ2-2, the CDR3 gives the full variable domain: DGGITQSPKYLFRKEGQNVTLSCEQNLNHDAMYWYRQDPGQGLRLIYYSQIVNDFQKGDIAEGYSVSREKKESFPLTVTSAQKNPTAFYLCASTWGANTGELFFGEGSRLTVL.

The rearrangement links TRBV28 to TRBJ1-2; possible D gene TRBD1, 5 bases. The CDR3 contains 16 residues. Trimming shortened V by 3 bases and J by 8 bases, and 22 bases separated the two germline ends. Germline V gene sequence: CDR1 MDHEN, CDR2 SYDVKM. The chain's CDR3 is CASSLPSGGALRGYTF. CDR3 coding DNA: TGTGCCAGCAGTTTGCCTTCAGGCGGGGCCTTGCGAGGCTACACCTTC.

The rearrangement joins TRBV11-3 to TRBJ2-1; 12 bases line up with TRBD2. CDR1 SGHNT and CDR2 YENEEA come from the germline V gene. This CDR3 has 16 amino acids. Trimming took 6 bases from V and 4 from J; bases not matched to a gene: 7. The CDR3 reads CASSRLAGAPYNEQFF. As DNA, the CDR3 is TGTGCCAGCAGTCGACTAGCGGGAGCACCATACAATGAGCAGTTCTTC.

The chain carries TRBV24-1 and TRBJ2-2, with 9 bases fitting TRBD1. Unmatched junction bases numbered 7, after V lost 5 bases and J lost 4 bases. CDR1 and CDR2 (germline): KGHDR, SFDVKD. The CDR3 is 16 amino acids. The CDR3 spells CATSVFDRGGTGELFF. CDR3 sequence (DNA): TGTGCCACCAGTGTTTTTGACAGGGGGGGCACCGGGGAGCTGTTTTTT.

The CDR3 sequence: CASSQTGLPIRRGNEQFF. DNA for the CDR3: TGTGCCAGCAGCCAAACGGGACTACCTATACGGAGGGGCAATGAGCAGTTCTTC. V and J are TRBV27 and TRBJ2-1; 7 bases agree with TRBD2. The ends lost 6 bases at V and 6 bases at J; junction bases unmatched: 20. The CDR3 contains 18 residues. The germline gives CDR1 MNHEY, CDR2 SMNVEV (reference sequence).

This clone was detected once. The rearrangement uses TRBV5-1 and TRBJ2-7; D possibly corresponds to TRBD2 (5 bases). Germline lookup yields CDR1 SGHRS and CDR2 YFSETQ. V lost 6 bases, J lost 0 bases, and 19 bases lay in between. The CDR3 sequence is 16 residues long. CDR3 bases: TGCGCCAGCACCCCGAGGGCGGACCAACTCTCCTACGAGCAGTACTTC. Its protein product is CASTPRADQLSYEQYF.

CDR3 sequence: CASSLDTGASAGELFF. The DNA of the CDR3 is TGTGCCAGCAGTTTAGATACGGGAGCATCGGCCGGGGAGCTGTTTTTT. V is TRBV28 and J is TRBJ2-2; tentative D call: TRBD2 (6 bases). In germline, CDR1 is MDHEN, CDR2 SYDVKM. The CDR3 length is 16 residues. V gave up 2 bases and J gave up 6 bases, with 16 bases separating them.